A single sample is the source of the 19 T cell receptor beta chains below, sequenced in a study of blood T cells in healthy people across ages. Alongside a J-beta primer mix, a sample-barcoded 5' primer served in a second PCR lasting about 7 to 12 cycles. TCRdb used MiXCR to reprocess the 5' RACE reads, holding one entry per CDR3 protein. The table records about 600,000 distinct CDR3 sequences, roughly 48% of them present only once. Input material: blood. These receptor sequences come from a man at least 80 years old in good health.

The chain combines TRBV5-1 with TRBJ1-6, with 7 positions matching TRBD1. The CDR3 consists of 14 residues. CDR1 and CDR2 from the germline V gene are SGHRS and YFSETQ. V lost 2 bases and J lost 8; bases outside the gene matches: 4. CDR3 in amino acids: CASSLGDRDSPLHF. DNA of the CDR3: TGCGCCAGCAGCTTAGGTGACAGGGATTCACCCCTCCACTTT.

This clonotype has just a few counts. V and J are TRBV29-1 and TRBJ1-1; 8 bases match TRBD1. Germline trimming cut 6 bases from V and 3 bases from J; bases unmatched to any gene: 6. The CDR3 runs to 13 residues. Germline CDR1 and CDR2: SQVTM and ANQGSEA. CDR3 in amino acids: CSVGGQGHTEAFF. CDR3 coding DNA: TGCAGCGTAGGTGGACAGGGTCACACTGAAGCTTTCTTT.

The gene calls are TRBV4-3 and TRBJ2-1; 12 bases match TRBD1. CDR3 length: 16 residues. Trimming at V came to 1 base and at J to 7 bases, leaving 5 bases not matched to a gene. Per the germline V gene, CDR1 is LGHNA and CDR2 is YSLEER. The DNA of the CDR3 is TGCGCCAGCAGCCAAGGGGGACAGGGGGCTTGGAATGAGCAGTTCTTC. It translates to CASSQGGQGAWNEQFF.

V is TRBV3-1 and J is TRBJ2-3; D is perhaps TRBD2 (5 bases). Germline V gene lookup returns CDR1 LGHDT and CDR2 YNNKEL (reference sequence). V lost 4 bases and J 0 bases, leaving 11 bases between the germline ends. The CDR3 extends over 15 amino acids. CDR3 in DNA: TGTGCCAGCAGCCGGGCTAGCTATAGCACAGATACGCAGTATTTT. It yields the protein CASSRASYSTDTQYF.

This clonotype was seen a few times. This rearrangement joins TRBV29-1 to TRBJ2-7; D could derive from TRBD1 or TRBD2 (5 bases each). V was shortened by 4 bases and J by 3 bases, with 10 bases between the two germline ends. The CDR3 runs 12 residues. Germline CDR1 and CDR2: SQVTM and ANQGSEA. In DNA form, the CDR3 reads TGCAGCGTTGGCCCGAGGGGCTACGAGCAGTACTTC. Protein sequence: CSVGPRGYEQYF.

J is TRBJ2-3 and V is TRBV5-1, with 9 bases fitting TRBD1. Germline CDR1 reads SGHRS; CDR2 reads YFSETQ. V trimming: 0 bases; J trimming: 11 bases; junction bases outside the gene matches: 7. This CDR3 contains 14 residues. The CDR3 nucleotides read TGCGCCAGCAGCTTGGGTGGGTCGGACAGGGGGCAGTATTTT. Protein product: CASSLGGSDRGQYF.

This clonotype showed up many times. The gene calls are TRBV20-1 and TRBJ2-1; D may be TRBD1 (6 bases). V was cut by 3 bases and J by 2 bases, with 11 bases left in between. CDR3 length equals 14 residues. Germline V lookup: CDR1 DFQATT, CDR2 SNEGSKA (reference sequence). The CDR3 here is CSARRGSAYNEQFF. In DNA form, the CDR3 reads TGCAGTGCTAGGAGGGGGTCCGCCTACAATGAGCAGTTCTTC.

The chain couples TRBV6-5 to TRBJ1-1; tentative D call: TRBD1 (6 bases). Looked up from germline, CDR1 is MNHEY and CDR2 is SVGAGI. The CDR3 has 14 amino acids. Trimming took off 5 bases at V and 4 bases at J, with 14 bases between the two ends. CDR3: CASSVTSGATEAFF. CDR3 DNA sequence: TGTGCCAGCAGTGTCACCTCAGGGGCCACTGAAGCTTTCTTT.

This chain joins TRBV20-1 and TRBJ2-3; TRBD1 matches 9 bases. There are 14 residues in the CDR3. Germline CDR1 and CDR2: DFQATT and SNEGSKA (reference sequence). V was pared by 8 bases and J by 4 bases, with 10 bases of the junction left unmatched. This chain's CDR3 is CSSNYRQGADTQYF. The CDR3 bases are TGCAGTTCCAATTACAGACAGGGGGCAGATACGCAGTATTTT.

This chain connects TRBV6-1 to TRBJ2-3; 7 bases are shared with TRBD1. Germline V gives CDR1 MNHNS, CDR2 SASEGT. This CDR3 has 14 residues. Trimming took 4 bases from V and 6 from J; bases not matched to a gene: 7. For the CDR3, the DNA is TGTGCCAGCAGTGCCAGACAGGGTTTGGATACGCAGTATTTT. It specifies CASSARQGLDTQYF.

The chain links TRBV12-3 or TRBV12-4 to TRBJ2-3, with 12 bases fitting TRBD1. CDR3 length: 17 amino acids. V dropped 6 bases and J dropped 2; count of bases not matched to a gene: 9. The CDR3 reads CASRSNPGQGATDTQYF. As DNA, the CDR3 is TGTGCCAGCAGGTCCAACCCGGGACAGGGGGCCACAGATACGCAGTATTTT.

The gene calls are TRBV12-5 and TRBJ2-5; D is perhaps TRBD1 or TRBD2 (5 bases each). The germline CDR1 and CDR2 sequences are LGHNT and FRNRAP. V was trimmed by 5 bases and J by 4 bases, leaving 20 bases between them. This CDR3 has 16 residues. CDR3 amino acids: CASGPRGAKGRETQYF. The CDR3 DNA reads as TGTGCTAGTGGTCCCCGAGGGGCTAAGGGGAGAGAGACCCAGTACTTC.

This sequence joins TRBV14 and TRBJ2-5; no clear D. Per the germline V gene, CDR1 is SGHDN and CDR2 is FVKESK. CDR3 size: 14 residues. Trimming pared 2 bases from V and 2 bases from J, leaving 9 bases between. In nucleotides, the CDR3 is TGTGCCAGCAGCCAAACAACAGTACAAGAGACCCAGTACTTC. Protein: CASSQTTVQETQYF. Full variable domain (rest looked up from reference TRBV14 and TRBJ2-5): EAGVTQFPSHSVIEKGQTVTLRCDPISGHDNLYWYRRVMGKEIKFLLHFVKESKQDESGMPNNRFLAERTGGTYSTLKVQPAELEDSGVYFCASSQTTVQETQYFGPGTRLLVL.

This clonotype was seen more than once but under ten times. The chain recombines TRBV4-3 with TRBJ1-2, with D maybe TRBD1 (5 bases). The ends were cut back, 0 bases at V and 8 bases at J, with 13 bases in the middle. Germline V gene sequence: CDR1 LGHNA, CDR2 YSLEER. The CDR3 has 14 amino acids. The CDR3 region is CASSQDLGTQGYTF. The DNA of the CDR3 is TGCGCCAGCAGCCAAGATTTAGGGACCCAGGGCTACACCTTC.

On this clonotype: This could be a read error, since a much larger clone is one nucleotide away. This chain joins TRBV29-1 and TRBJ1-2; no reliable D call. CDR3 length: 11 residues. The germline V gene has CDR1 SQVTM and CDR2 ANQGSEA. CDR3 sequence reads: CSVVGNYDYTF. CDR3 nucleotides: TGCAGCGTTGTTGGCAACTATGACTACACCTTC.

V gene TRBV7-9 combines with J gene TRBJ1-1; D gene uncertain. CDR3 length: 13 amino acids. The V gene lost 4 bases and the J gene lost 9 bases, with 15 bases spanning the gap. CDR1 and CDR2 (germline): SEHNR, FQNEAQ (reference sequence). In nucleotides, the CDR3 is TGTGCCAGCAGCTCAGAGGGTTACAAGAAAGCTTTCTTT. Translation gives CASSSEGYKKAFF.

The chain uses TRBV7-2 and TRBJ2-3; D gene ambiguous. CDR3 length: 12 amino acids. Between the trimmed V and J ends, which lost 5 bases and 8 bases, there was a span of 11 bases. Germline assignment: CDR1 SGHTA and CDR2 FQGNSA. In DNA form, the CDR3 reads TGTGCCAGCAGCCCCCTCCCGGGTACGCAGTATTTT. Translation: CASSPLPGTQYF.

With regard to this clonotype: A read error may account for a junction end that differs from germline. The chain is built from TRBV9 and TRBJ2-3; 7 bases match TRBD2. This CDR3 has 16 residues. CDR1 and CDR2 (germline): SGDLS, YYNGEE. This CDR3 reads CASSPRGTSGTETQYF. The CDR3 bases are TGTGCCAGCAGCCCGCGGGGGACCTCCGGAACAGAGACGCAGTATTTT.

This clonotype came up once. The rearrangement joins TRBV29-1 to TRBJ2-6; TRBD2 is a possible D gene (5 bases). CDR1 is SQVTM, CDR2 ANQGSEA, per germline. With 6 bases removed from V and 0 bases from J, the gap between germline ends came to 18 bases. This CDR3 has 17 residues. The CDR3 is CSVPRGSSNSGANVLTF. The CDR3 DNA follows: TGCAGCGTCCCCCGAGGGAGCTCCAACTCTGGGGCCAACGTCCTGACTTTC.